The rows below give T cell receptor beta chains drawn from one sample of a study of CD4 T cell repertoires in COVID-19. Using immunoSEQ multiplex PCR, the repertoire was profiled, and TCRdb retains in-frame clones only, with some absent. The sample has several hundred clones; about a tenth are singletons. What these receptors recognize is not known. Sequencing used effector memory CD4+ T cells, cultured in vitro, obtained after recovery from COVID-19. The receptors here all came from a human donor who had COVID-19. The CDR3 runs from the conserved cysteine through the conserved F or W. D genes are given only for firm matches. Rows may omit the clone size; those that give it use once, few, many or a size class.

CDR3nt: TGTGCCAGCGGATGGCTCTCCGGGGAGCTGTTTTTT
CDR3aa: CASGWLSGELFF
v_gene: TRBV19
abundance: few
j_gene: TRBJ2-2
d_gene: .

CDR3nt: TGTGCCAGCAGCTTAGTGGGACAGGGAACCTACGAGCAGTACTTC
CDR3aa: CASSLVGQGTYEQYF
v_gene: TRBV7-2
abundance: .
j_gene: TRBJ2-7
d_gene: TRBD1

CDR3nt: TGTGCCAGCACCCGGGAAGCTAGCACAGATACGCAGTATTTT
CDR3aa: CASTREASTDTQYF
v_gene: TRBV7-9
abundance: few
j_gene: TRBJ2-3
d_gene: .

CDR3nt: TGTGCCAGCAGCTTAGATGGCAGGGGGCGCCGGGACTATGGCTACACCTTC
CDR3aa: CASSLDGRGRRDYGYTF
v_gene: TRBV7-9
abundance: large
j_gene: TRBJ1-2
d_gene: TRBD1

CDR3nt: TGTGCCAGCAGCTTGGAGGGTAGCACAGATACGCAGTATTTT
CDR3aa: CASSLEGSTDTQYF
v_gene: TRBV7-9
abundance: large
j_gene: TRBJ2-3
d_gene: .

CDR3nt: TGTGCCATCAGTGTACAACTAGCGGACAATGAGCAGTTCTTC
CDR3aa: CAISVQLADNEQFF
v_gene: TRBV10-3
abundance: medium-sized
j_gene: TRBJ2-1
d_gene: TRBD2

CDR3nt: TGCGCCAGCAGCCAAGATGGGAACAGCAACATTCAGTACTTC
CDR3aa: CASSQDGNSNIQYF
v_gene: TRBV4-3
abundance: .
j_gene: TRBJ2-4
d_gene: .

CDR3nt: TGTGCCAGCAGTTACTCGGAGTCCAATCAGCCCCAGCATTTT
CDR3aa: CASSYSESNQPQHF
v_gene: TRBV6-6
abundance: .
j_gene: TRBJ1-5
d_gene: .

CDR3nt: TGTGCCATCAGCGGGACATCTAACTATGGCTACACCTTC
CDR3aa: CAISGTSNYGYTF
v_gene: TRBV10-3
abundance: large
j_gene: TRBJ1-2
d_gene: .

CDR3nt: TGTGCCAGCAGCCAAGATCGGACCGAGGATCAAGAGACCCAGTACTTC
CDR3aa: CASSQDRTEDQETQYF
v_gene: TRBV3-1/TRBV3-2
abundance: large
j_gene: TRBJ2-5
d_gene: .

CDR3nt: TGCGCCAGCAGCTTGGAGTCACCGAATGAAAAACTGTTTTTT
CDR3aa: CASSLESPNEKLFF
v_gene: TRBV5-1
abundance: medium-sized
j_gene: TRBJ1-4
d_gene: .

CDR3nt: TGTGCCAGCAGTTTAGTAGGCGGTACTTTGACCCTCCACTTT
CDR3aa: CASSLVGGTLTLHF
v_gene: TRBV27
abundance: medium-sized
j_gene: TRBJ1-6
d_gene: .

CDR3nt: TGTGCCAGCAGTGAGGGGACAAATCAAGAGACCCAGTACTTC
CDR3aa: CASSEGTNQETQYF
v_gene: TRBV6-1
abundance: medium-sized
j_gene: TRBJ2-5
d_gene: .

CDR3nt: TGTGCCAGCAGTTACCCAGAAAAGAATTCACCCCTCCACTTT
CDR3aa: CASSYPEKNSPLHF
v_gene: TRBV6-6
abundance: .
j_gene: TRBJ1-6
d_gene: .

CDR3nt: TGTGCCAGCAGCGTAGCGGGGGCCACAGATACGCAGTATTTT
CDR3aa: CASSVAGATDTQYF
v_gene: TRBV6-5
abundance: few
j_gene: TRBJ2-3
d_gene: TRBD2

CDR3nt: TGTGCCAGCAGCGCCAGAGTTCCCATTTCATACAATAATTCACCCCTCCACTTT
CDR3aa: CASSARVPISYNNSPLHF
v_gene: TRBV3-1/TRBV3-2
abundance: .
j_gene: TRBJ1-6
d_gene: .

CDR3nt: TGTGCCACCAGCAGGGAACAGGGAAGCAATCAGCCCCAGCATTTT
CDR3aa: CATSREQGSNQPQHF
v_gene: TRBV15
abundance: few
j_gene: TRBJ1-5
d_gene: .

CDR3nt: TGTGCCAGCTCAACCGGGACGGTCGGTGAGGCTTTCTTT
CDR3aa: CASSTGTVGEAFF
v_gene: TRBV18
abundance: medium-sized
j_gene: TRBJ1-1
d_gene: .

CDR3nt: TGTGCCATCAGGGCAGGCACTGAAGCTTTCTTT
CDR3aa: CAIRAGTEAFF
v_gene: TRBV10-3
abundance: medium-sized
j_gene: TRBJ1-1
d_gene: .

CDR3nt: TGTGCCATCAGCCCGGGACAGGGGGGGATGGCAACTGAAGCTTTCTTT
CDR3aa: CAISPGQGGMATEAFF
v_gene: TRBV10-3
abundance: medium-sized
j_gene: TRBJ1-1
d_gene: TRBD1

CDR3nt: TGTGCCAGCAGTTATCCAGAATTCAATCAGCCCCAGCATTTT
CDR3aa: CASSYPEFNQPQHF
v_gene: TRBV6-6
abundance: medium-sized
j_gene: TRBJ1-5
d_gene: .

CDR3nt: TGTGCCATCAATGAGGGACTACACTCTGGAAACACCATATATTTT
CDR3aa: CAINEGLHSGNTIYF
v_gene: TRBV10-3
abundance: medium-sized
j_gene: TRBJ1-3
d_gene: .

CDR3nt: TGTGCCAGCCGGCCGGCCGGGGATTCACCCCTCCACTTT
CDR3aa: CASRPAGDSPLHF
v_gene: TRBV5-4
abundance: .
j_gene: TRBJ1-6
d_gene: .

CDR3nt: TGCAGCGTTGAAAAGAAGGAGAACACTGAAGCTTTCTTT
CDR3aa: CSVEKKENTEAFF
v_gene: TRBV29-1
abundance: medium-sized
j_gene: TRBJ1-1
d_gene: .

CDR3nt: TGTGCCAGCAGTTATCAGGAATCCAATCAGCCCCAGCATTTT
CDR3aa: CASSYQESNQPQHF
v_gene: TRBV6-1
abundance: medium-sized
j_gene: TRBJ1-5
d_gene: .

CDR3nt: TGCGCCAGCAGCTCTACAGGATCACCCCTCCACTTT
CDR3aa: CASSSTGSPLHF
v_gene: TRBV5-1
abundance: large
j_gene: TRBJ1-6
d_gene: .

CDR3nt: TGTGCCAGCAGCGTAGGTGGACTAGCGGGAGTCTACGAGCAGTACTTC
CDR3aa: CASSVGGLAGVYEQYF
v_gene: TRBV9
abundance: medium-sized
j_gene: TRBJ2-7
d_gene: TRBD2

CDR3nt: TGTGCCAGCGCTCGAGCTTCGGGGAATCAGCCCCAGCATTTT
CDR3aa: CASARASGNQPQHF
v_gene: TRBV7-9
abundance: large
j_gene: TRBJ1-5
d_gene: .

CDR3nt: TGTGCCATCAGTGAACAAAACTATGGCTACACCTTC
CDR3aa: CAISEQNYGYTF
v_gene: TRBV10-3
abundance: medium-sized
j_gene: TRBJ1-2
d_gene: .

CDR3nt: TGTGCCAGCAGTCGCTCGGGACAGCAAGAGACCCAGTACTTC
CDR3aa: CASSRSGQQETQYF
v_gene: TRBV6-5
abundance: medium-sized
j_gene: TRBJ2-5
d_gene: TRBD1

CDR3nt: TGTGCCAGCAGCTTGGGTAGCGGGGTTGGGGCCAACGTCCTGACTTTC
CDR3aa: CASSLGSGVGANVLTF
v_gene: TRBV7-2
abundance: .
j_gene: TRBJ2-6
d_gene: TRBD2

CDR3nt: TGTGCCAGCAGCATATCAAGCGAGGGGGACATTCAGTACTTC
CDR3aa: CASSISSEGDIQYF
v_gene: TRBV9
abundance: medium-sized
j_gene: TRBJ2-4
d_gene: .

CDR3nt: TGTGCCAGCAGCTTAGAAGGTAGCACAGATACGCAGTATTTT
CDR3aa: CASSLEGSTDTQYF
v_gene: TRBV7-9
abundance: large
j_gene: TRBJ2-3
d_gene: .

CDR3nt: TGTGCCAGCAGTTTTCGACTCGGGGGGAGCTCCTACGAGCAGTACTTC
CDR3aa: CASSFRLGGSSYEQYF
v_gene: TRBV28
abundance: medium-sized
j_gene: TRBJ2-7
d_gene: TRBD2

CDR3nt: TGTGCCATCAGTGGGGGGGGCGCGGATACGCAGTATTTT
CDR3aa: CAISGGGADTQYF
v_gene: TRBV10-3
abundance: .
j_gene: TRBJ2-3
d_gene: .

CDR3nt: TGTGCCAGCTGCTCTAGCCGTTACTCCTACAATGAGCAGTTCTTC
CDR3aa: CASCSSRYSYNEQFF
v_gene: TRBV6-6
abundance: large
j_gene: TRBJ2-1
d_gene: .